Described below is a single TCR beta chain sequence and its context. An end of the junction differs from the germline gene, which may be a read error. The data derive from a study of patients with pleural tuberculosis. TCRdb re-analysed the reads in MiXCR, keeping a single row per CDR3 protein. The table has some 29,000 distinct CDR3 sequences, 15% to 20% seen once. Germline V gene data show CDR1 as SGHAT and CDR2 as FQNNGV. The CDR3 contains 17 residues. Sequenced input: peripheral blood. The source is a human donor with pleural tuberculosis. This chain connects TRBV11-2 to TRBJ2-1; possibly TRBD1 or TRBD2 for D (6 bases each). The CDR3 region is CASNLEGGGGAVNEQFF. The CDR3 DNA follows: TGTGCCAGCAACTTAGAAGGGGGAGGCGGGGCCGTAAATGAGCAGTTCTTC.